This T cell receptor beta chain was identified in a study of cytomegalovirus exposure and HLA in healthy donors (dated by TCRdb to about 2017). Study-wide context: In an earlier analysis of some 610 of the donors, 276 Gb of sequence data and about 110 million unique TCR beta sequences from about 180 million T cells were reported. An early release that covered fewer than 750 HLA-typed donors contained approximately 320 gigabases of sequencing data and 85 million to 100 million unique TCR sequences. The genetic ancestry cluster associated with self-reported Caucasian donors included about four fifths of the roughly 360 genotyped donors. The aim of the study was to test whether cataloging public T cell receptors could identify signatures of past pathogen exposure. The T cell repertoires of under 750 subjects were profiled by immunosequencing and related to cytomegalovirus serostatus. Along with the approximately 700-subject first cohort, a separate validation cohort of 120 different subjects was used. To predict cytomegalovirus infection status, the study combined high-throughput TCR immunosequencing, statistical association of individual TCRs with disease status, and machine learning. To study patterns of TCR occurrence, a later analysis re-analyzed previously published TCR beta repertoires from around 660 donors and added high-resolution HLA genotyping. Rather than using new phenotypic data, the later analysis identified candidate immune exposures from TCR beta sequences and from how often those sequences occurred across donors. To decide whether each TCR beta V gene segment behaved as functional or pseudogenic, an earlier analysis of several hundred of the donors relied on high-throughput TCR beta sequencing. Donor age, sex, ethnicity and CMV serostatus were collected together with the repertoire data. Genome-wide SNP genotypes for about 60% of the roughly 700 donors were used in a later genetic analysis, which treated that subset as a discovery cohort. Every repertoire in the discovery cohort had been generated on one and the same sequencing platform. Class I and class II HLA loci were covered by the typing at four-digit resolution. Typing coverage differed by locus: A, B, C, DRB1 and DQB1 were typed in roughly 620-630 donors, DQA1 in 500 to 550, DPA1 in 600 to 610, and DPB1 in roughly 470. Four or five DR-DQ haplotypes were handled as single units for association and clustering because linkage in the cohort was strong. Across around 400 genotyped donors of the cohort, an average of about 250,000 unique TCR beta nucleotide sequences per donor were sequenced, and approximately 19% of those sequences were non-productive.

Paper-wide results and their limitations: The sequencing pipeline was judged likely to have produced a cluster of highly shared sequence variants as a technical artifact. A further reported finding was that TCR beta sequences accurately predicted the HLA-A and HLA-B alleles for most subjects in the first cohort. While some public TCRs were present in many individuals, most TCR sequences turned up only very rarely across donors. Broadly in line with IMGT annotations, most TCR beta V segments showed up in productive rearrangements about 87% or about 30% of the time in an earlier analysis of 587 of the donors. In this cohort, only TCR beta chains were sequenced, and detectable features were limited by the absence of alpha or paired-chain data. When HLA alleles, especially DR and DQ, strongly co-occurred, TCR associations were difficult to assign to individual alleles. In the study, around 150 TCR beta chains were listed as associated with cytomegalovirus. For the cohort, immune exposure information was limited to CMV serostatus. In a later analysis, most CMV-associated TCR beta chains were found to appear HLA-restricted, with HLA associations seemingly driven largely by CMV exposure. Some IMGT-functional V segments, including TRBV6-2 and TRBV6-3, could not be told apart with the 87-base-pair reads, so those segments were excluded. A later analysis reported that several top co-occurrence clusters appeared linked to parvovirus B19, influenza, CMV and Epstein-Barr virus. An association between a missense DCLRE1C variant and V-gene and J-gene trimming of TCR beta chains was found in a later genetic analysis and replicated in an independent cohort. Roughly uniform sequencing depth across donors was assumed in presence/absence analyses, although this assumption may not hold. Because counts were too low, about 17 rarely observed V segments, including chromosome 9 orphons, were excluded from the earlier analysis of 500 to 700 of the donors. The classifier was reported to diagnose cytomegalovirus status with high specificity and sensitivity in both the original and validation cohorts. In a later analysis, TCR association rates were found to vary across HLA loci, with the most associated TCRs seen for DRB1 alleles and the fewest for HLA-C alleles. A few of the identified cytomegalovirus-associated TCR beta chains were confirmed in vitro to be specific for cytomegalovirus antigens. At a false discovery rate of 0.05, a later analysis linked under 20,000 TCR beta sequences to specific HLA alleles. A later genetic analysis reported fewer N-insertions in productive TCRs among donors in an Asian-associated ancestry cluster than the approximately 700-donor mean. Because some donors lacked HLA typing at each locus, the association tests relied only on the typed subset. The authors suggested that the approach could potentially be extended to other disease states and immunological phenotypes. In a later analysis, HLA-associated TCR beta chains showed more clonal expansion and lower generation probabilities than non-associated chains that were equally common. Correlated functional status among segregating V segments might be attributable to linkage disequilibrium, but an unknown experimental factor could not be ruled out.

The CDR3 contains 14 residues, cysteine and phenylalanine counted. Only CDR3 DNA is held: 42 bases, read in frame from base 1. After removal of 5 bases from V and 3 bases from J, the junction retains 5 bases not matched to a gene. From a lookup of the germline V gene, CDR1 and CDR2 are LGHNA and YNFKEQ. Notes on this clone: This clone's antigen is unknown. Per-base quality was not reported, and no clone a single base away is much larger than it.

In total, about 650 healthy bone marrow donors made up the cohort. Cohort members were all nominally healthy when sampled, although unrecorded immune exposures were likely present. The donor was CMV seronegative and was included in the group of several hundred seronegative cohort members. Each donor provided a peripheral blood sample, and peripheral blood mononuclear cells were used for TCR beta sequencing. The Qiagen DNeasy Blood Extraction Kit was used to extract genomic DNA from the blood cell samples. The method was the immunoSEQ multiplex PCR assay. For the multiplex PCR, a mixture combining 60 forward primers for TCR Vbeta segments and 13 reverse primers for TCR Jbeta segments was used. The CDR3 region of rearranged TCR beta genes was amplified from genomic DNA with a multiplex PCR assay. The amplified TCR beta libraries were sequenced on the Illumina HiSeq System as 87-base-pair reads. For the original study's pipeline: A later analysis tallied around 87 million unique TCR beta chains across the 550 to 850 repertoires, and around 9.9 million of those chains were shared by two or more donors. A nearest-neighbor algorithm error-corrected the raw reads and collapsed the reads into unique sequences, merging closely related sequences to remove PCR and sequencing errors. To assign V, D and J gene segments, CDR3 sequences were aligned to IMGT reference sequences. For a sequence to be retained, at least a six-nucleotide match to both a V gene segment and a J gene segment was required. A rearrangement was called productive if the CDR3 had no stop codons and remained in frame with V and J, and every other rearrangement was called non-productive. Following IMGT convention, CDR3 was defined as the stretch from the second conserved V-encoded cysteine to the conserved J-encoded phenylalanine. The earlier analysis of approximately 500 of the donors excluded sequences that lacked an unambiguous match to a single V gene segment. In an earlier analysis of a few hundred of the donors, V segments were called functional above 56.7% productive rearrangements and were called segregating when the between-donor standard deviation exceeded 5%. A statistical classification framework was developed to diagnose cytomegalovirus status using the catalog of TCR beta chain sequences. In a later analysis, V and J genes were assigned by comparing TCR nucleotide sequences against IMGT/GENE-DB human TR gene sequences. The TCRdist pipeline was used in a later analysis to assign CDR3 sequences and most-parsimonious VDJ recombination scenarios. In a later analysis, each TCR beta chain was defined by its CDR3 amino acid sequence together with its V-gene family, and reads lacking a unique V-gene family were excluded. A later analysis removed 600 or so highly shared, low-generation-probability nucleotide sequences to deal with suspected cross-contamination and a sequencing artifact. In a later analysis, a clonal expansion index was calculated for each public chain from normalized within-repertoire ranks of inferred template counts. A later analysis computed generation probabilities with a VDJ recombination model fitted to out-of-frame rearrangements, and checked the results against IGoR. In a later analysis, hypergeometric tests were used to score TCR-TCR, TCR-HLA and TCR-CMV co-occurrence, with a repertoire-size bias correction applied to TCR pairs. In a later analysis, false discovery rates were estimated by permuting HLA or CMV assignments 20 times. In a later analysis, co-occurring TCRs were grouped with DBSCAN, and TCRdist sequence similarity was added when clustering was performed within HLA-allele-positive subsets. Repertoires with fewer than 30,000 or more than 120,000 public chains were left out of co-occurrence clustering, as were four to six repertoires with anomalous nucleotide sharing. TCRdb carries this immuneACCESS record with in-frame sequences only. Its versions omit some clonotypes, under half of them owing to an unresolved V gene in the studies checked, with the rest unexplained. The D gene and trimming were derived from the DNA, and the V and J assignments and clone size from that table. The sample includes 90,000 to 120,000 clones, with 70% to 80% observed a single time. The ten largest clones take up about 2% of the sample.

Recombination joined TRBV4-2 with TRBJ1-1, with TRBD1 matching 8 junction bases. The receptor was isolated from a man aged 18 to 30 in good health and CMV-seronegative. The sample consisted of PBMCs. CDR3 region: CASSVMTGDTEAFF. The sequenced DNA: TGTGCCAGCAGCGTCATGACAGGGGACACTGAAGCTTTCTTT.